The 30 T cell receptor beta chains below come from one sample, sequenced in a study of beta chain features in type 1 diabetes. The whole isolated RNA underwent reverse transcription, so sequencing captured expressed TCRB transcripts. Libraries were prepared by immunoSEQ multiplex PCR; TCRdb keeps only in-frame clonotypes and omits some of them. Seen here are 300,000 or so clones, less than 9.5% observed once, and the top ten hold around 0.45%. The sequenced material came from central memory CD4+ T cells from blood. All receptors derive from a woman under 30 in good health.

This clone was counted a few times. The chain is built from TRBV28 and TRBJ2-7, with D perhaps matching TRBD1 (5 bases). CDR3 size: 16 residues. Per germline, CDR1 MDHEN and CDR2 SYDVKM. Trimming removed 2 bases at V and 1 base at J, with 15 bases between. The CDR3 loop reads CASSLVGQGRSYEQYF. CDR3 in DNA: TGTGCCAGCAGTTTAGTAGGTCAGGGCCGTTCCTACGAGCAGTACTTC.

This clone has only a few counts. The chain carries TRBV4-3 and TRBJ1-1; tentatively, D is TRBD1 (5 bases). This CDR3 spans 15 amino acids. Germline loops: CDR1 LGHNA, CDR2 YSLEER. V was trimmed by 0 bases and J by 5 bases, leaving 13 bases between them. The CDR3 nucleotides read TGCGCCAGCAGCCAAGATAGCAGGGTACGAACTGAAGCTTTCTTT. This codes for CASSQDSRVRTEAFF.

Only a few counts were recorded for this clone. Other DNA sequences of this sample code for an identical CDR3. This sequence joins TRBV7-2 and TRBJ2-7, with no clear D. Germline CDR1 is SGHTA and CDR2 is FQGNSA. V was trimmed by 1 base and J by 4 bases, leaving 8 bases between them. CDR3 size: 13 residues. The CDR3 loop is CASSLEKGYEQYF. The CDR3 DNA sequence: TGTGCCAGCAGCTTAGAGAAGGGTTACGAGCAGTACTTC.

J is TRBJ2-1 and V is TRBV7-8, with a possible D match to TRBD2 (6 bases). The CDR3 extends over 14 amino acids. Germline V lookup: CDR1 SGHVS, CDR2 FQNEAQ. Trimming removed 5 bases from V and 7 bases from J, with 15 bases in between. The CDR3 loop is CASSRREVQNEQFF. In DNA, the CDR3 is TGTGCCAGCAGCCGCAGGGAGGTACAGAATGAGCAGTTCTTC.

In this sample, this clone turned up once. The chain's CDR3 is CASSQDWWRQETQYF. DNA for the CDR3: TGCGCCAGCAGCCAAGATTGGTGGCGTCAAGAGACCCAGTACTTC. J is TRBJ2-5 and V is TRBV4-1; D uncertain. Between the trimmed V and J ends, which lost 0 bases and 2 bases, there was a span of 10 bases. The CDR3 sequence is 15 residues long. Germline V gives CDR1 MGHRA, CDR2 YSYEKL.

The sample holds many counts of this clone. The chain carries TRBV10-3 and TRBJ1-1, with D unresolved. The germline V gene has CDR1 ENHRY and CDR2 SYGVKD. The CDR3 sequence is 11 residues long. The V gene lost 10 bases and the J gene lost 1 base, with 7 bases spanning the gap. CDR3 sequence reads: CATTENTEAFF. The DNA for the CDR3 is TGTGCCACTACAGAGAACACTGAAGCTTTCTTT.

This clone was seen a few times. The chain has TRBV2 and TRBJ1-3; the D is unclear. V gave up 6 bases and J gave up 0 bases, with 6 bases separating them. The length of the CDR3 is 13 residues. Germline assignment: CDR1 SNHLY and CDR2 FYNNEI. Here the CDR3 DNA reads TGTGCCAGCAGGAAAGTCTCTGGAAACACCATATATTTT. Its protein product is CASRKVSGNTIYF. The whole variable domain, remainder taken from reference TRBV2 and TRBJ1-3, is EPEVTQTPSHQVTQMGQEVILRCVPISNHLYFYWYRQILGQKVEFLVSFYNNEISEKSEIFDDQFSVERPDGSNFTLKIRSTKLEDSAMYFCASRKVSGNTIYFGEGSWLTVV.

This clone has just a few counts. V is TRBV19 and J is TRBJ2-7, with 9 bases that match TRBD1. V lost 4 bases to trimming and J lost 8 bases; unmatched junction nucleotides: 9. This CDR3 spans 14 amino acids. The germline CDR1 and CDR2 sequences are LNHDA and SQIVND (reference sequence). The CDR3 is CASSRQGESLQQYF. The CDR3, as DNA: TGTGCCAGTAGTAGACAGGGGGAAAGTCTCCAGCAGTACTTC.

The rearrangement uses TRBV5-4 and TRBJ1-2; D is perhaps TRBD1 (5 bases). V was cut by 2 bases and J by 8 bases, with 16 bases left in between. Germline CDR1 reads SGHNT; CDR2 reads YYREEE (reference sequence). The CDR3 has 14 residues. The CDR3 DNA sequence: TGTGCCAGCAGCTTACTGGACATTGGCATAGGCTACACCTTC. Amino acid sequence: CASSLLDIGIGYTF.

This clone was counted a few times. The gene calls are TRBV5-6 and TRBJ2-5; tentative D call: TRBD2 (5 bases). This CDR3 comprises 16 residues. Germline CDR1 and CDR2: SGHDT and YYEEEE. The V end lost 2 bases, the J end lost 5 bases, and 19 bases lay between the germline ends. The CDR3 DNA sequence: TGTGCCAGCAGCTTTTTTGCAGACTACTCGAGTGAGACCCAGTACTTC. It specifies CASSFFADYSSETQYF.

The table lists this clone with a few counts. The chain couples TRBV4-3 to TRBJ2-5, with 7 bases matching TRBD1. The junction had 7 bases not matched to a gene; V was cut back by 2 bases and J by 4 bases. Germline assignment: CDR1 LGHNA and CDR2 YSLEER. The CDR3 sequence is 15 residues long. In DNA form, the CDR3 reads TGCGCCAGCAGCCAATACAGACAGGGTGGAGAGACCCAGTACTTC. The encoded protein is CASSQYRQGGETQYF.

This clone came up many times. The chain combines TRBV5-6 with TRBJ1-1; D perhaps matches TRBD1 (6 bases). The ends were cut back, 0 bases at V and 8 bases at J, with 11 bases in the middle. CDR1 SGHDT and CDR2 YYEEEE come from the germline V gene. This CDR3 has 13 amino acids. The CDR3 here is CASSLATGREAFF. The CDR3 DNA is TGTGCCAGCAGCTTGGCCACAGGGAGAGAAGCTTTCTTT.

In this sample, this clone turned up a few times. The V gene is TRBV28, the J gene TRBJ2-5; no clear D gene. V lost 6 bases and J 1 base, leaving 18 bases between the germline ends. Germline V lookup: CDR1 MDHEN, CDR2 SYDVKM. This CDR3 is built from 16 residues. The DNA of the CDR3 is TGTGCCAGCAGCTCCGTTTGGCAGGCCTCCCAAGAGACCCAGTACTTC. This translates into CASSSVWQASQETQYF.

This clone was recorded at least ten times. This sequence joins TRBV2 and TRBJ2-7; 7 bases agree with TRBD1. This CDR3 contains 14 residues. CDR1 is SNHLY, CDR2 FYNNEI, per germline. V gave up 4 bases and J gave up 3 bases; unmatched junction bases: 6. Here the CDR3 reads CASSVKNRGYEQYF. The CDR3 DNA follows: TGTGCCAGCAGTGTAAAGAACAGGGGCTACGAGCAGTACTTC.

The chain carries TRBV15 and TRBJ2-2, with 8 nucleotides matching TRBD2. The V gene end was trimmed by 0 bases and the J gene end by 7 bases; junction bases not matched to a gene: 16. This CDR3 comprises 19 residues. The germline gives CDR1 LNHNV, CDR2 YYDKDF (reference sequence). Here the CDR3 DNA reads TGTGCCACCAGCAGAGATACGCTCCGAGGGAGCGGGAGAGACGGGGAGCTGTTTTTT. This gives the protein CATSRDTLRGSGRDGELFF.

The CDR3 here is CASSDLNRRSSGYTF. The CDR3, as DNA: TGTGCCAGCTCAGACCTGAACAGGCGTTCTTCTGGCTACACCTTC. The chain couples TRBV7-9 to TRBJ1-2; TRBD1 might be the D (5 bases). CDR3 length: 15 residues. Trimming stripped 8 bases from V and 7 bases from J, with 23 bases between. Germline lookup yields CDR1 SEHNR and CDR2 FQNEAQ (reference sequence).

The chain couples TRBV15 to TRBJ2-1; no clear D. Germline CDR1 reads LNHNV; CDR2 reads YYDKDF (reference sequence). V was trimmed by 1 base and J by 5 bases, leaving 6 bases between them. This CDR3 has 13 residues. In DNA, the CDR3 is TGTGCCACCAGCAGAGTAGGTAACAATGAGCAGTTCTTC. Protein sequence: CATSRVGNNEQFF.

This clone has just a few counts. The V and J genes are TRBV7-2 and TRBJ2-7; 7 bases map to TRBD2. CDR3 length: 18 residues. Germline V gene data show CDR1 as SGHTA and CDR2 as FQGNSA. V shed 5 bases and J 3 bases; nucleotides not matched to a gene: 19. The CDR3, as DNA: TGTGCCAGCAGCGCCAACGGGAGGATAAGGGTCCCCAACTACGAGCAGTACTTC. This codes for CASSANGRIRVPNYEQYF.

The rearrangement uses TRBV11-1 and TRBJ2-3; 8 nucleotides match TRBD2. The trim removed 5 bases at V and 3 bases at J, leaving 4 bases unmatched. This CDR3 spans 14 amino acids. Germline V lookup: CDR1 SGHAT, CDR2 FQDESV (reference sequence). The CDR3 sequence: CASSAGLGTDTQYF. The CDR3 coding sequence is TGTGCCAGCAGCGCGGGACTAGGGACAGATACGCAGTATTTT.

The chain carries TRBV27 and TRBJ2-1; 11 bases fit TRBD2. There are 17 residues in the CDR3. The V and J ends lost 1 base and 6 bases, in that order; junction bases with no gene match: 8. The V gene's germline CDR1 is MNHEY and CDR2 SMNVEV (reference sequence). The CDR3 spells CASSLWISGRAANEQFF. CDR3 coding DNA: TGTGCCAGCAGTTTATGGATTAGCGGGAGGGCCGCCAATGAGCAGTTCTTC.

In its sample, this clone was seen many times. The V and J genes are TRBV4-2 and TRBJ2-1; 9 positions agree with TRBD1. Germline CDR1 and CDR2: LGHNA and YNFKEQ. Trimming cost V 1 base and J 7 bases; bases outside gene matches: 5. The CDR3 contains 15 residues. The CDR3 reads CASSQAGTGRNEQFF. In DNA, the CDR3 is TGTGCCAGCAGCCAAGCCGGGACAGGGAGGAATGAGCAGTTCTTC.

About this clone itself: This sample includes further DNA sequences coding for the same CDR3. This chain joins TRBV7-9 and TRBJ2-5; TRBD2 might be the D (5 bases). V was clipped by 4 bases and J by 1 base, with 7 bases between them. CDR1 and CDR2 (germline): SEHNR, FQNEAQ (reference sequence). This CDR3 comprises 13 residues. The CDR3 DNA follows: TGTGCCAGCAGCTCCAGCGGCCAAGAGACCCAGTACTTC. Residues: CASSSSGQETQYF.

In this sample, this clone turned up a few times. The chain links TRBV4-2 to TRBJ1-5; TRBD1 agrees at 8 bases. Germline V CDR1 and CDR2: LGHNA, YNFKEQ. The CDR3 runs 17 residues. Trimming cost V 3 bases and J 0 bases; bases outside gene matches: 7. Here the CDR3 reads CASSHQGALNSNQPQHF. The CDR3 DNA follows: TGTGCCAGCAGCCATCAGGGGGCGTTGAATAGCAATCAGCCCCAGCATTTT.

The chain links TRBV28 to TRBJ2-1; weak D call: TRBD2 (5 bases). CDR3 size: 14 residues. Germline values: CDR1 MDHEN, CDR2 SYDVKM. Trimming took off 6 bases at V and 7 bases at J, with 16 bases between the two ends. CDR3 sequence reads: CASSLAPVRNEQFF. The CDR3 coding sequence is TGTGCCAGCAGCCTAGCTCCTGTACGGAATGAGCAGTTCTTC.

This clone appeared a few times. The V and J genes are TRBV11-1 and TRBJ2-1; 10 nucleotides align to TRBD2. CDR3 size: 16 residues. V trimming: 3 bases; J trimming: 7 bases; junction bases outside the gene matches: 9. Germline lookup yields CDR1 SGHAT and CDR2 FQDESV (reference sequence). CDR3 in DNA: TGTGCCAGCAGCTTCCAAGCGGGAGGGAGCTATAATGAGCAGTTCTTC. Amino acids: CASSFQAGGSYNEQFF.

This clone was observed a handful of times. In DNA, the CDR3 is TGTGCCAGCTCACCAACGGTTGCGGGGAACGAGCAGTACTTC. As protein: CASSPTVAGNEQYF. This rearrangement joins TRBV18 to TRBJ2-7; D possibly corresponds to TRBD2 (6 bases). V lost 2 bases and J lost 5, with 13 bases in between. CDR3 size: 14 residues. Looked up from germline, CDR1 is KGHSH and CDR2 is LQKENI.

This chain links TRBV6-1 with TRBJ1-5; no clear D. V lost 4 bases and J lost 4, with 2 bases in between. Germline CDR1 is MNHNS and CDR2 is SASEGT. CDR3 size: 11 residues. CDR3 nucleotide sequence: TGTGCCAGCAGTGGAAATCAGCCCCAGCATTTT. Protein: CASSGNQPQHF.

V gene TRBV19 combines with J gene TRBJ2-7; 8 bases are shared with TRBD1. V dropped 9 bases and J dropped 5; count of bases not matched to a gene: 9. CDR1 and CDR2 (germline): LNHDA, SQIVND (reference sequence). CDR3 length: 13 amino acids. The CDR3 is CASHPRGRDEQYF. The CDR3 bases are TGTGCCAGCCATCCCAGGGGGCGCGACGAGCAGTACTTC.

A few counts support this clone. As DNA, the CDR3 is TGTGCCAGCTCACCGGAGCGAACTAATGAAAAACTGTTTTTT. Protein product: CASSPERTNEKLFF. The chain is built from TRBV18 and TRBJ1-4; no definite D call. The CDR3 sequence is 14 residues long. The V gene lost 3 bases and the J gene lost 1 base, with 6 bases spanning the gap. Germline V lookup: CDR1 KGHSH, CDR2 LQKENI.

This clone has just a few counts. This chain joins TRBV6-1 and TRBJ1-2; D remains unclear. Germline V gene data show CDR1 as MNHNS and CDR2 as SASEGT. The CDR3 runs to 11 residues. Trimming took off 9 bases at V and 5 bases at J, with 10 bases between the two ends. Here the CDR3 reads CASTVQYGYTF. The CDR3 DNA reads TGTGCCAGTACGGTACAGTATGGCTACACCTTC.